The table lists the clone carrying this T cell receptor (beta chain) with a few counts. What it recognizes is unknown. The data originate from a study of CD8 T cells in Susac syndrome. Germline CDR1 PRHDT, CDR2 FYEKMQ (reference sequence). The CDR3 extends over 15 amino acids. Deletions cut 1 base from V and 5 bases from J, with 14 bases between. RNA was extracted with the RNeasy kit, and a quantity of about 0.45 to 1 ug was reverse transcribed using random hexamers. Amplification of the TCR beta CDR3 was carried out by immunoSEQ multiplex PCR, which spanned a total of 54 Vbeta and 13 Jbeta segments. MiXCR was run by TCRdb on the immunoSEQ multiplex PCR reads, yielding one entry per CDR3 protein. The sample carries about 250,000 distinct CDR3 sequences, around 95% recorded once. Whole-study results and caveats: The study recognized that its TCR sequencing and HLA analysis covered a relatively small number of individuals.

The chain combines TRBV13 with TRBJ1-1, with D tentatively TRBD1 (6 bases). This TCR was recovered from a human donor with multiple sclerosis. Sequencing was done on a sample of CD4+ T cells from PBMCs. CDR3 loop: CASSLEETGITEAFF. In DNA, the CDR3 is TGTGCCAGCAGCTTAGAAGAGACAGGTATTACTGAAGCTTTCTTT.